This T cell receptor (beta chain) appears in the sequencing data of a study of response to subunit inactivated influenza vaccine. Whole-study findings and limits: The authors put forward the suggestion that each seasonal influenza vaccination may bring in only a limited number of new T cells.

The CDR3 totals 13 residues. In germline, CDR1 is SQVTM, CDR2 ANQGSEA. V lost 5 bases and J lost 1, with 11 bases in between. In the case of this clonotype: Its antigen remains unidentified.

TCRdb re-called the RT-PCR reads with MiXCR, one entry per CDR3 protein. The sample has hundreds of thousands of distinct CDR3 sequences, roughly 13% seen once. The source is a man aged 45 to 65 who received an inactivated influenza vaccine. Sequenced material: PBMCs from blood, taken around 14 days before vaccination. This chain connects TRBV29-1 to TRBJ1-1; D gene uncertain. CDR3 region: CSVSPPGNTEAFF. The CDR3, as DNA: TGCAGCGTTAGCCCCCCCGGGAACACTGAAGCTTTCTTT.